This is a list of T cell receptor beta chains from one sample in a study of T cells in Graves' hyperthyroidism and ophthalmopathy. TCRdb processed the multiplex PCR reads anew with MiXCR; each CDR3 protein has one entry. The data show hundreds of thousands of distinct CDR3 sequences, around 19% seen once. The sample consisted of blood. The source is a woman aged 50 to 60 with Graves' hyperthyroidism that later progressed to Graves' ophthalmopathy. Both conserved end residues are part of each CDR3. A D gene is named only where the DNA matches it firmly. Part of the rows lack a size; the others show once, few, many or a class for expanded clones.

D	J	V	size	DNA	CDR3
.	TRBJ1-2	TRBV18	.	TGTGCCAGCTCACGCAATCCTATGGAAGGCTACACCTTC	CASSRNPMEGYTF
.	TRBJ1-1	TRBV6-1	few	TGTGCCAGCAGCAAGGACACCGACACTGAAGCTTTCTTT	CASSKDTDTEAFF
.	TRBJ2-6	TRBV30	few	TGTGCCTGGGGGGACCTCGGTCTCTCTGGGGCCAACGTCCTGACTTTC	CAWGDLGLSGANVLTF
.	TRBJ1-1	TRBV30	.	TGTGCCTGGAGTACGGGGAGGCCTGAAGCTTTCTTT	CAWSTGRPEAFF
.	TRBJ1-1	TRBV18	.	TGTGCCAGCGCCTTTCGGGGACAGAACACTGAAGCTTTCTTT	CASAFRGQNTEAFF
TRBD1	TRBJ2-1	TRBV13	.	TGTGCCAGCAGCTTAAGACAGGGGGGGAGGAATGAGCAGTTCTTC	CASSLRQGGRNEQFF
TRBD1	TRBJ2-7	TRBV7-9	.	TGTGCCAGCAGCTCGACAGGGGGCGAAGGGTACGAGCAGTACTTC	CASSSTGGEGYEQYF
TRBD1	TRBJ1-1	TRBV12-3/TRBV12-4	many	TGTGCCAGCAGTCCCCGACAGGGGTTGAACACTGAAGCTTTCTTT	CASSPRQGLNTEAFF
TRBD1	TRBJ1-2	TRBV20-1	few	TGCAGTGCTAGAGACGACAGGGGGTCCTATGGCTACACCTTC	CSARDDRGSYGYTF
TRBD2	TRBJ2-2	TRBV6-1	.	TGTGCCAGCAGCCGCCGGAGAGGGAGGGATGCCGGGGAGCTGTTTTTT	CASSRRRGRDAGELFF
.	TRBJ2-6	TRBV11-2	.	TGTGCCAGCAGCTGGGGACTCGCGTTTGAGGCCAACGTCCTGACTTTC	CASSWGLAFEANVLTF
.	TRBJ1-5	TRBV20-1	many	TGCAGTGCTGACCAACTGCAGGGGCATCAGCCCCAGCATTTT	CSADQLQGHQPQHF
TRBD1	TRBJ2-5	TRBV15	.	TGTGCCACCAGCAGAGATCTAAGTTTTTTGGACAGGGTGACTTCGGAGACCCAGTACTTC	CATSRDLSFLDRVTSETQYF
.	TRBJ1-2	TRBV29-1	.	TGCAGCGTTGAAGAGGGAGGGGCCGGCTATGGCTACACCTTC	CSVEEGGAGYGYTF
TRBD1	TRBJ2-2	TRBV20-1	many	TGCAGTGCTAGAGGGGGACAGGGGGCCGGCGGGGAGCTGTTTTTT	CSARGGQGAGGELFF
TRBD1	TRBJ1-2	TRBV12-5	few	TGTGCTAGTGGTCCCGACAGGGCGGGCCCCCTGTCTACCTATGGCTACACCTTC	CASGPDRAGPLSTYGYTF
.	TRBJ2-1	TRBV20-1	.	TGCAGTGCCTGGGGCATTTACAATGAGCAGTTCTTC	CSAWGIYNEQFF
.	TRBJ2-1	TRBV5-6	few	TGTGCCAGCAGCTTGGCGGGCAGCTCGGGTACTCGGAATGAGCAGTTCTTC	CASSLAGSSGTRNEQFF
.	TRBJ1-2	TRBV30	few	TGTGCCTGGAGAAAACAGGGAATTAGAAACTATGGCTACACCTTC	CAWRKQGIRNYGYTF
.	TRBJ1-2	TRBV9	.	TGTGCCAGCAGCATACAACCGAGGATTTCGGGCTACACCTTC	CASSIQPRISGYTF
.	TRBJ2-1	TRBV5-8	many	TGTGCCAGCAGCTGGGGCAGGGCTCCCTACAATGAGCAGTTCTTC	CASSWGRAPYNEQFF
.	TRBJ2-7	TRBV6-1	few	TGTGCCAGCAAAAGGGGAAGCTCCTACGAGCAGTACTTC	CASKRGSSYEQYF
.	TRBJ2-7	TRBV7-3	few	TGTGCCAGCAGCTTAACTCCCGGGGTCAACTACGAGCAGTACTTC	CASSLTPGVNYEQYF
.	TRBJ2-3	TRBV7-3	.	TGTGCCAGCAGCTTAACTCAAGCGTCATTGGATACGCAGTATTTT	CASSLTQASLDTQYF
TRBD2	TRBJ2-3	TRBV5-4	few	TGTGCCAGCCCTGGGGGGGGTTCTAGCACAGATACGCAGTATTTT	CASPGGGSSTDTQYF
TRBD1	TRBJ2-1	TRBV12-5	few	TGTGCTAGTGGTTTAGCCGGGACAGGGGGTCACAATGAGCAGCTCTTC	CASGLAGTGGHNEQLF
TRBD2	TRBJ2-7	TRBV18	many	TGTGCCAGCTCACTTAGCGGGTTAGCCTACGAGCAGTACTTC	CASSLSGLAYEQYF
.	TRBJ1-1	TRBV7-9	.	TGTGCCAGCAGCTTCGGGCAGATCAACACTGAAGCTTTCTTT	CASSFGQINTEAFF
.	TRBJ2-6	TRBV27	few	TGTGCCAGCAGTTTAAGGGCCGGGGGAGCCCCCTCTGGGGCCAACGTCCTGACTTTC	CASSLRAGGAPSGANVLTF
TRBD2	TRBJ2-7	TRBV6-5	few	TGTGCCAGCAGTTACTCGCGGGGGGCCGGCGAGCAGTACTTC	CASSYSRGAGEQYF
.	TRBJ2-7	TRBV6-5	few	TGTGCCAGCAGTTCGGGGGCGGGGGACTACTACGAGCAGTACTTC	CASSSGAGDYYEQYF
TRBD2	TRBJ2-7	TRBV19	.	TGTGCCAGTAGTATAGACGCGGGGGGGGCAGCAACCTACGAGCAGTACTTC	CASSIDAGGAATYEQYF
TRBD1	TRBJ2-2	TRBV5-1	.	TGCGCCAGCAGCTTCCGAGTTCGGGGACAGGGGAACACCGGGGAGCTGTTTTTT	CASSFRVRGQGNTGELFF
TRBD2	TRBJ2-1	TRBV7-3	few	TGTGCCAGCAGCCCCCTAGCGGGGGGGAATGAGCAGTTCTTC	CASSPLAGGNEQFF